The rows below give T cell receptor beta chains drawn from one sample of a study of beta chain features in type 1 diabetes. Sequencing used immunoSEQ multiplex PCR; TCRdb keeps in-frame clones, though not all of them. The repertoire consists of 150,000 to 200,000 clones, with over 7.5% occurring once and the leading ten covering 2% to 3%. Sequenced: central memory CD4+ T cells from blood. The receptors come from a woman under 30 in good health. The CDR3 runs from the conserved cysteine through the conserved F or W. The order of the fields is J gene, V gene, CDR3 length, clone size, D gene, CDR3 DNA, CDR3 protein. A D gene is named only where the DNA matches it firmly. For some rows the clone size is stated as once, few or many, or as a class when expanded; others skip it.

J gene: TRBJ1-4
V gene: TRBV6-6
CDR3 length: 12
clone size: -
D gene: TRBD1
CDR3 DNA: TGTGCCAGCAGACCGGGACAGGAAAAACTGTTTTTT
CDR3 protein: CASRPGQEKLFF

J gene: TRBJ2-3
V gene: TRBV7-9
CDR3 length: 16
clone size: -
D gene: TRBD2
CDR3 DNA: TGTGCCAGCAGCTTAGGTAGCGGGGGGGCCACAGATACGCAGTATTTT
CDR3 protein: CASSLGSGGATDTQYF

J gene: TRBJ2-7
V gene: TRBV7-2
CDR3 length: 13
clone size: many
D gene: -
CDR3 DNA: TGTGCCAGCAGCTTAAGCACTGGCTACGAGCAGTACTTC
CDR3 protein: CASSLSTGYEQYF

J gene: TRBJ2-7
V gene: TRBV4-1
CDR3 length: 14
clone size: few
D gene: -
CDR3 DNA: TGCGCCAGCAGCTACTCAGGTAGAGACTACGAGCAGTACTTC
CDR3 protein: CASSYSGRDYEQYF

J gene: TRBJ1-2
V gene: TRBV2
CDR3 length: 15
clone size: few
D gene: TRBD1
CDR3 DNA: TGTGCCAGCAGTGTACAGGGGGATTTTAACTATGGCTACACCTTC
CDR3 protein: CASSVQGDFNYGYTF

J gene: TRBJ2-3
V gene: TRBV18
CDR3 length: 16
clone size: medium-sized
D gene: TRBD1
CDR3 DNA: TGTGCCAGCTCACCAAACAGGGGGAGGAGGACAGATACGCAGTATTTT
CDR3 protein: CASSPNRGRRTDTQYF

J gene: TRBJ1-1
V gene: TRBV7-9
CDR3 length: 15
clone size: few
D gene: -
CDR3 DNA: TGTGCCAGCAGCCCAGGGCAAGGGTTCAACACTGAAGCTTTCTTT
CDR3 protein: CASSPGQGFNTEAFF

J gene: TRBJ2-3
V gene: TRBV19
CDR3 length: 11
clone size: few
D gene: -
CDR3 DNA: TGTGCCAGTTCGGAGACAGATACGCAGTATTTT
CDR3 protein: CASSETDTQYF

J gene: TRBJ1-2
V gene: TRBV12-5
CDR3 length: 13
clone size: -
D gene: -
CDR3 DNA: TGTGCTAGTGGTTTGGGCGGCCCCTATGGCTACACCTTC
CDR3 protein: CASGLGGPYGYTF

J gene: TRBJ1-5
V gene: TRBV4-1
CDR3 length: 16
clone size: few
D gene: TRBD1
CDR3 DNA: TGCGCCAGCAGACAGGAGGGACAGGGGAGCAATCAGCCCCAGCATTTT
CDR3 protein: CASRQEGQGSNQPQHF

J gene: TRBJ2-7
V gene: TRBV6-5
CDR3 length: 10
clone size: -
D gene: -
CDR3 DNA: TGTGCCAGCAGACAATACGAGCAGTACTTC
CDR3 protein: CASRQYEQYF

J gene: TRBJ2-1
V gene: TRBV5-4
CDR3 length: 16
clone size: -
D gene: TRBD2
CDR3 DNA: TGTGCCAGCAGCCTCGCGACTAGCGGGAGGGTCAATGAGCAGTTCTTC
CDR3 protein: CASSLATSGRVNEQFF

J gene: TRBJ2-2
V gene: TRBV25-1
CDR3 length: 15
clone size: few
D gene: TRBD1
CDR3 DNA: TGTGCCAGCAGTGATTACGGACAGGGATACGGGGAGCTGTTTTTT
CDR3 protein: CASSDYGQGYGELFF

J gene: TRBJ2-7
V gene: TRBV4-2
CDR3 length: 15
clone size: -
D gene: TRBD2
CDR3 DNA: TGTGCCAGCAGCCAAGATCTGGCGGGGGGGCGTGAGCAGTACTTC
CDR3 protein: CASSQDLAGGREQYF

J gene: TRBJ1-5
V gene: TRBV5-1
CDR3 length: 14
clone size: -
D gene: -
CDR3 DNA: TGCGCCAGCAGCTTAGGCCCGGAGGATCAGCCCCAGCATTTT
CDR3 protein: CASSLGPEDQPQHF

J gene: TRBJ1-2
V gene: TRBV2
CDR3 length: 13
clone size: few
D gene: TRBD1
CDR3 DNA: TGTGCCAGTAGGACAGGGGGCGGAGGAGGCTACACCTTC
CDR3 protein: CASRTGGGGGYTF

J gene: TRBJ2-1
V gene: TRBV10-3
CDR3 length: 13
clone size: -
D gene: -
CDR3 DNA: TGTGCCAGCCGGAGGCTCCAAGACAATGAGCAGTTCTTC
CDR3 protein: CASRRLQDNEQFF

J gene: TRBJ2-5
V gene: TRBV7-2
CDR3 length: 16
clone size: -
D gene: -
CDR3 DNA: TGTGCCAGCAGCCCCGTCGACAGGCACTTCGGGGAGACCCAGTACTTC
CDR3 protein: CASSPVDRHFGETQYF

J gene: TRBJ2-6
V gene: TRBV25-1
CDR3 length: 15
clone size: -
D gene: -
CDR3 DNA: TGTGCCAGCAGTGAATTACTGCCAGGGCACAACGTCCTGACTTTC
CDR3 protein: CASSELLPGHNVLTF

J gene: TRBJ2-3
V gene: TRBV6-1
CDR3 length: 14
clone size: few
D gene: -
CDR3 DNA: TGTGCCAGCACCCCGGGCGGGGTCACAGATACGCAGTATTTT
CDR3 protein: CASTPGGVTDTQYF

J gene: TRBJ1-1
V gene: TRBV29-1
CDR3 length: 14
clone size: few
D gene: -
CDR3 DNA: TGCAGCGTTGTGGCAGGCGAAATGAACACTGAAGCTTTCTTT
CDR3 protein: CSVVAGEMNTEAFF

J gene: TRBJ1-1
V gene: TRBV5-1
CDR3 length: 14
clone size: few
D gene: -
CDR3 DNA: TGCGCCAGCAGCAAGGACAGCCTGAACACTGAAGCTTTCTTT
CDR3 protein: CASSKDSLNTEAFF

J gene: TRBJ2-7
V gene: TRBV7-9
CDR3 length: 15
clone size: -
D gene: -
CDR3 DNA: TGTGCCAGCAGCTTAGCTACCGGGATTGGAGGCGAGCAGTACTTC
CDR3 protein: CASSLATGIGGEQYF

J gene: TRBJ1-5
V gene: TRBV9
CDR3 length: 15
clone size: -
D gene: TRBD1
CDR3 DNA: TGTGCCAGCAGCGTAGCAGGGACAGCTAATCAGCCCCAGCATTTT
CDR3 protein: CASSVAGTANQPQHF

J gene: TRBJ2-3
V gene: TRBV18
CDR3 length: 14
clone size: many
D gene: TRBD1
CDR3 DNA: TGTGCCAGCGCGACAGGGGACGCCACAGATACGCAGTATTTT
CDR3 protein: CASATGDATDTQYF

J gene: TRBJ1-3
V gene: TRBV4-2
CDR3 length: 15
clone size: -
D gene: -
CDR3 DNA: TGTGCCAGCAGCCAAGATCGAGGCTCTGGAAACACCATATATTTT
CDR3 protein: CASSQDRGSGNTIYF

J gene: TRBJ1-1
V gene: TRBV14
CDR3 length: 14
clone size: few
D gene: TRBD1
CDR3 DNA: TGTGCCAGCAGCCAAGCAGGGGGAGACACTGAAGCTTTCTTT
CDR3 protein: CASSQAGGDTEAFF

J gene: TRBJ1-5
V gene: TRBV11-2
CDR3 length: 15
clone size: few
D gene: TRBD1
CDR3 DNA: TGTGCCAGCAGCTTAGGTCAGGGGGCACATCAGCCCCAGCATTTT
CDR3 protein: CASSLGQGAHQPQHF

J gene: TRBJ1-1
V gene: TRBV5-5
CDR3 length: 11
clone size: -
D gene: -
CDR3 DNA: TGTGCCAGCAGCTTGACGCTAGAAGCTTTCTTT
CDR3 protein: CASSLTLEAFF

J gene: TRBJ2-3
V gene: TRBV7-3
CDR3 length: 14
clone size: -
D gene: -
CDR3 DNA: TGTGCCAGCAGCTTAGTCGCGGGCACAGATACGCAGTATTTT
CDR3 protein: CASSLVAGTDTQYF

J gene: TRBJ1-1
V gene: TRBV7-2
CDR3 length: 14
clone size: few
D gene: -
CDR3 DNA: TGTGCCAGCAGCTTGACAGGAGAGAACACTGAAGCTTTCTTT
CDR3 protein: CASSLTGENTEAFF

J gene: TRBJ2-1
V gene: TRBV6-5
CDR3 length: 13
clone size: -
D gene: -
CDR3 DNA: TGTGCCAGCAGTCGGGACTTTTACAATGAGCAGTTCTTC
CDR3 protein: CASSRDFYNEQFF

J gene: TRBJ2-7
V gene: TRBV5-6
CDR3 length: 14
clone size: few
D gene: TRBD1
CDR3 DNA: TGTGCCAGCAGCTTGACAGGGGGCACGGGCGAGCAGTACTTC
CDR3 protein: CASSLTGGTGEQYF

J gene: TRBJ1-1
V gene: TRBV5-4
CDR3 length: 16
clone size: -
D gene: -
CDR3 DNA: TGTGCCAGCAGCTTGAACTTGGGTGGCAGGAGGACTGAAGCTTTCTTT
CDR3 protein: CASSLNLGGRRTEAFF

J gene: TRBJ2-1
V gene: TRBV30
CDR3 length: 16
clone size: -
D gene: TRBD2
CDR3 DNA: TGTGCCTGGAGTGTACGACTAGCTCGGTCCTACAATGAGCAGTTCTTC
CDR3 protein: CAWSVRLARSYNEQFF

J gene: TRBJ1-1
V gene: TRBV27
CDR3 length: 15
clone size: few
D gene: TRBD1
CDR3 DNA: TGTGCCAGCAGAAGAGGACAGGGATGGGACACTGAAGCTTTCTTT
CDR3 protein: CASRRGQGWDTEAFF

J gene: TRBJ2-5
V gene: TRBV2
CDR3 length: 14
clone size: few
D gene: TRBD2
CDR3 DNA: TGTGCCAGCAGACGGACTAGTACGGATGAGACCCAGTACTTC
CDR3 protein: CASRRTSTDETQYF

J gene: TRBJ1-2
V gene: TRBV21-1
CDR3 length: 16
clone size: few
D gene: -
CDR3 DNA: TGTGCCAGCAGCAAAGAGAGGAAGGGGGGGAAATATGGCTACACCTTC
CDR3 protein: CASSKERKGGKYGYTF

J gene: TRBJ1-5
V gene: TRBV7-9
CDR3 length: 15
clone size: once
D gene: TRBD1
CDR3 DNA: TGTGCCAGCAGCTCTGGACAGGGGAGATCTCAGCCCCAGCATTTT
CDR3 protein: CASSSGQGRSQPQHF

J gene: TRBJ1-2
V gene: TRBV2
CDR3 length: 14
clone size: few
D gene: -
CDR3 DNA: TGTGCCAGCAGTGATCCCGTCCCCCCGAGTGGCTACACCTTC
CDR3 protein: CASSDPVPPSGYTF

J gene: TRBJ2-6
V gene: TRBV4-2
CDR3 length: 19
clone size: -
D gene: TRBD2
CDR3 DNA: TGTGCCAGCAGCCAAGATCCCCTAGCGGGGGGGCCTGGGGCCAACGTCCTGACTTTC
CDR3 protein: CASSQDPLAGGPGANVLTF

J gene: TRBJ2-5
V gene: TRBV11-3
CDR3 length: 13
clone size: -
D gene: -
CDR3 DNA: TGTGCCAGCAGCTTAGAACCCGGGGGGACCCAGTACTTC
CDR3 protein: CASSLEPGGTQYF

J gene: TRBJ2-7
V gene: TRBV19
CDR3 length: 10
clone size: -
D gene: -
CDR3 DNA: TGTGCCAGTCCACTCGACGAGCAGTACTTC
CDR3 protein: CASPLDEQYF

J gene: TRBJ1-1
V gene: TRBV4-2
CDR3 length: 14
clone size: -
D gene: -
CDR3 DNA: TGTGCCAGCAGCCAAGGAGGGCCTGACACCGAAGCTTTCTTT
CDR3 protein: CASSQGGPDTEAFF

J gene: TRBJ2-2
V gene: TRBV5-1
CDR3 length: 16
clone size: -
D gene: -
CDR3 DNA: TGCGCCAGCAGCTTATCTACAGGGAGTAACACCGGGGAGCTGTTTTTT
CDR3 protein: CASSLSTGSNTGELFF

J gene: TRBJ2-2
V gene: TRBV6-1
CDR3 length: 15
clone size: once
D gene: TRBD1
CDR3 DNA: TGTGCCAGCAGGAGGACAGGGGCGAACACCGGGGAGCTGTTTTTT
CDR3 protein: CASRRTGANTGELFF

J gene: TRBJ2-2
V gene: TRBV9
CDR3 length: 14
clone size: few
D gene: -
CDR3 DNA: TGTGCCAGCAGCGTAGAGGGGCGGACCGGGGAGCTGTTTTTT
CDR3 protein: CASSVEGRTGELFF

J gene: TRBJ1-5
V gene: TRBV23-1
CDR3 length: 19
clone size: few
D gene: TRBD1
CDR3 DNA: TGCGCCAGCAGTCATCCCTTAATCCCGGGACAGGGGGCTTCGGGGGCCCAGCATTTT
CDR3 protein: CASSHPLIPGQGASGAQHF